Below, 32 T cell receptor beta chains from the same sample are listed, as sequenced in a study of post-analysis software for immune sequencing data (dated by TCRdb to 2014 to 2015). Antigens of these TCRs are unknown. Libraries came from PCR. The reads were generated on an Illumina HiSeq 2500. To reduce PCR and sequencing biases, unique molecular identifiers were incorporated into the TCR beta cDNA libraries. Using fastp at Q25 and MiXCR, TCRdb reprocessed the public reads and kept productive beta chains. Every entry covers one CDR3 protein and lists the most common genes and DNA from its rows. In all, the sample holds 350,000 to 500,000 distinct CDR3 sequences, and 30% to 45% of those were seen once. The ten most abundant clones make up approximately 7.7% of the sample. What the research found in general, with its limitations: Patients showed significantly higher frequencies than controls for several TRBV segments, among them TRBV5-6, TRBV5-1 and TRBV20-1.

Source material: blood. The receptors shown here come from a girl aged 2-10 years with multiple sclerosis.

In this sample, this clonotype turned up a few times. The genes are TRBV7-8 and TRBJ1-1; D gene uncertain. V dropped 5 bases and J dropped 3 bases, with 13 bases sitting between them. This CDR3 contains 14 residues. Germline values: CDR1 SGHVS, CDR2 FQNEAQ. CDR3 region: CASSGRQRDTEAFF. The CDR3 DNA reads TGTGCCAGCAGCGGCCGGCAAAGGGACACTGAAGCTTTCTTT.

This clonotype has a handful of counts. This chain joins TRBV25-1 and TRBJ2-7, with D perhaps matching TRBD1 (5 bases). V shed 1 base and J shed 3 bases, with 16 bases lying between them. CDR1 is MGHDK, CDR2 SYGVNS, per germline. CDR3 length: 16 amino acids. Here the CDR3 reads CASSESPPGSDYEQYF. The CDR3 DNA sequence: TGTGCCAGCAGTGAATCCCCCCCAGGGTCCGACTACGAGCAGTACTTC.

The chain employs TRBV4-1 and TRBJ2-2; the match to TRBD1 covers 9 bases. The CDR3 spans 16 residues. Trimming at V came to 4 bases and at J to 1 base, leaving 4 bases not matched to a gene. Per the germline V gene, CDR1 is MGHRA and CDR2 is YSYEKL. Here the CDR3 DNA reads TGCGCCAGCAGCCCCGAGGGACAGGGGAACACCGGGGAGCTGTTTTTT. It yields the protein CASSPEGQGNTGELFF.

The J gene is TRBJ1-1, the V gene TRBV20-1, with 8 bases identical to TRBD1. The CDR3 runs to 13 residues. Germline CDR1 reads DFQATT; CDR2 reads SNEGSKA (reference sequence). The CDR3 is CSLPGQGNTEAFF. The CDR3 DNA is TGCAGCTTACCAGGACAGGGGAACACTGAAGCTTTCTTT.

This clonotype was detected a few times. The CDR3 DNA sequence: TGCGCCAGCAGCCTTAACCCTTGGGTGAATTACAAAAACATTCAGTACTTC. As protein: CASSLNPWVNYKNIQYF. The chain joins TRBV4-1 to TRBJ2-4; D is unclear. From germline, CDR1 is MGHRA and CDR2 YSYEKL. Trimming stripped 4 bases from V and 3 bases from J, with 19 bases between. This CDR3 contains 17 residues.

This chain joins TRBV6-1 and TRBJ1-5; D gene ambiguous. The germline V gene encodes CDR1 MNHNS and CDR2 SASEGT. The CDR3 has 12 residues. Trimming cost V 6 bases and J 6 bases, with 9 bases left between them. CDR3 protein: CASSPLAQPQHF. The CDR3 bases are TGTGCCAGCAGCCCTTTGGCTCAGCCCCAGCATTTT.

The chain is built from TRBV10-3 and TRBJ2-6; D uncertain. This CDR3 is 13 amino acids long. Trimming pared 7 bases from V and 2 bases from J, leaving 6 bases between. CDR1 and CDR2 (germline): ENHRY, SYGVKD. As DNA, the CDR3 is TGTGCCATCAAAGGGCCTGGGGCCAACGTCCTGACTTTC. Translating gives CAIKGPGANVLTF.

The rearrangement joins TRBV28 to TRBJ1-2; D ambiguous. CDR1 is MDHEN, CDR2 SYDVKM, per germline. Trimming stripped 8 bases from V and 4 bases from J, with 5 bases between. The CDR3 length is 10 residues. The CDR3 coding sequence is TGTGCCAGCCTCGGCTATGGCTACACCTTC. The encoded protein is CASLGYGYTF.

As DNA, the CDR3 is TGTGCCAGCTCACCACGGATCGGACAGGGGGCAGTCAATGAGCAGTACTTC. Its translation is CASSPRIGQGAVNEQYF. The chain couples TRBV18 to TRBJ2-5, with 11 bases fitting TRBD1. This CDR3 region has 17 residues. Per germline, CDR1 KGHSH and CDR2 LQKENI. V shed 1 base and J 11 bases; nucleotides not matched to a gene: 15.

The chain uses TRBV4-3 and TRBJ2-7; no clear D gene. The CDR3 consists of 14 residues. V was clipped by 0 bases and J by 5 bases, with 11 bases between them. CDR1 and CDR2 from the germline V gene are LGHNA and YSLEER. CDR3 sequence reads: CASSQDYGSDEQYF. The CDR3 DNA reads TGCGCCAGCAGCCAAGATTACGGCAGCGACGAGCAGTACTTC.

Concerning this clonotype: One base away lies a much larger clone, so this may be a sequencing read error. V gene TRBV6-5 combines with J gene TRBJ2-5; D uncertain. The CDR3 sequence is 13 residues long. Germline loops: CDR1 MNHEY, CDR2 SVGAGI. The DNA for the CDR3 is TGTGCCGGCAGTTCAGAAGAATTAGAGACCCAGTACTTC. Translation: CAGSSEELETQYF.

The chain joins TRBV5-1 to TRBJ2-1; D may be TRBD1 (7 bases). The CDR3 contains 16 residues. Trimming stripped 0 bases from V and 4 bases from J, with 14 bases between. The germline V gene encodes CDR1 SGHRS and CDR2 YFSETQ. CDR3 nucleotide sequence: TGCGCCAGCAGCTTGGCCCGATCAGGGGGGTACAATGAGCAGTTCTTC. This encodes CASSLARSGGYNEQFF.

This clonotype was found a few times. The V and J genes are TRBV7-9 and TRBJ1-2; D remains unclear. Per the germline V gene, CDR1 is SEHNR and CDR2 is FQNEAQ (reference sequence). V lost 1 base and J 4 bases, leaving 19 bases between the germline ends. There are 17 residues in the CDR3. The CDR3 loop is CASSLGEKGNEGYGYTF. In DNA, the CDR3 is TGTGCCAGCAGCTTAGGGGAGAAGGGAAACGAAGGCTATGGCTACACCTTC.

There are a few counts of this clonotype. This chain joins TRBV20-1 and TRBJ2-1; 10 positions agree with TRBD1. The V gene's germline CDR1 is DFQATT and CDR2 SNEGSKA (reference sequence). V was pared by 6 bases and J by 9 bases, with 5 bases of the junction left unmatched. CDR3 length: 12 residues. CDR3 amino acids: CSATGTGAEQFF. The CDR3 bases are TGCAGTGCAACCGGGACAGGGGCTGAGCAGTTCTTC.

The CDR3 is CASSVGPGETQYF. The CDR3 DNA follows: TGTGCCAGCAGCGTAGGTCCAGGAGAGACCCAGTACTTC. The chain carries TRBV9 and TRBJ2-5; no clear D gene. Germline V gene lookup returns CDR1 SGDLS and CDR2 YYNGEE. The CDR3 has 13 amino acids. Trimming took 0 bases from V and 4 from J, leaving 7 bases between them.

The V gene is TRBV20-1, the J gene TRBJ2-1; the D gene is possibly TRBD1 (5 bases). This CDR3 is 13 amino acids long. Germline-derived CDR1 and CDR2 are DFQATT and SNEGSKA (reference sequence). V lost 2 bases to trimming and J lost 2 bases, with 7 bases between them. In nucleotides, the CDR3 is TGCAGTGCTAGATTGGACACCTACAATGAGCAGTTCTTC. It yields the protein CSARLDTYNEQFF.

CDR3 amino acids: CSVDPADSPQDTQYF. Here the CDR3 DNA reads TGCAGCGTTGACCCCGCGGACTCGCCCCAGGATACGCAGTATTTT. The chain joins TRBV29-1 to TRBJ2-3; a possible D gene is TRBD2 (5 bases). Per the germline V gene, CDR1 is SQVTM and CDR2 is ANQGSEA. The CDR3 totals 15 residues. Trimming cost V 3 bases and J 6 bases, with 19 bases left between them.

The CDR3 bases are TGTGCCAGCAGAATAGGACGAGCCTATGAGCAGTACTTC. Its translation: CASRIGRAYEQYF. This chain connects TRBV6-1 to TRBJ2-5; D gene uncertain. The CDR3 spans 13 residues. V was clipped by 6 bases and J by 11 bases, with 19 bases between them. The germline CDR1 and CDR2 sequences are MNHNS and SASEGT.

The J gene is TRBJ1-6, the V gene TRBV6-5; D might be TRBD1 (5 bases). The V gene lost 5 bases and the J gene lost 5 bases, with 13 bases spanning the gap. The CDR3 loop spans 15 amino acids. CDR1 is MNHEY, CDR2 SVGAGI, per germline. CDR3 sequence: CASSDRGADNSPLHF. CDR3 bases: TGTGCCAGCAGTGATCGCGGGGCGGATAATTCACCCCTCCACTTT.

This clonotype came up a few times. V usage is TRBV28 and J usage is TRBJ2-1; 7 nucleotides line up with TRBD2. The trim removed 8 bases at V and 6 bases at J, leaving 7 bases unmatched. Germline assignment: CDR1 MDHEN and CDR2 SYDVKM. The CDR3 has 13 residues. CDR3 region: CASGEIAGNEQFF. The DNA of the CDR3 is TGTGCCAGCGGGGAGATAGCGGGCAATGAGCAGTTCTTC.

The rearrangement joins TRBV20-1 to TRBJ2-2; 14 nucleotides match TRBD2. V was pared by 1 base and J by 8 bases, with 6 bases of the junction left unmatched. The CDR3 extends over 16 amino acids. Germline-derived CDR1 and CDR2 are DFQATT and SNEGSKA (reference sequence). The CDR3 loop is CSARAGTSGRRGELFF. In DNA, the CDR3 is TGCAGTGCTAGAGCGGGGACTAGCGGGAGAAGGGGGGAGCTGTTTTTT.

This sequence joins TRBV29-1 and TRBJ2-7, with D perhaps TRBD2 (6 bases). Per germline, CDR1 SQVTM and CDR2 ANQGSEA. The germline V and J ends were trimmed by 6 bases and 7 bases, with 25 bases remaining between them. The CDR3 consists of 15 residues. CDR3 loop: CSVGPTSPSYNEQYF. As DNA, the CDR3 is TGCAGCGTGGGGCCAACTAGCCCTTCCTACAATGAGCAGTACTTC.

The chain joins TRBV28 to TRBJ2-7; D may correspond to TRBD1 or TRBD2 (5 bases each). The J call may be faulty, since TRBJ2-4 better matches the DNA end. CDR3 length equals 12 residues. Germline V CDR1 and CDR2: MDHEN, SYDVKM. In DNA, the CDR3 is TGTGCCAGCACTCCAGGGACGTACATTCAGTACTTC. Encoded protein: CASTPGTYIQYF.

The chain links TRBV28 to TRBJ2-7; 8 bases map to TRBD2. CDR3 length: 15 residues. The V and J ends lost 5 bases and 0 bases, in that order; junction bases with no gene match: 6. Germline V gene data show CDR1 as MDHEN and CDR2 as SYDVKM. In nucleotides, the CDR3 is TGTGCCAGCAGTCAGACTAGCGAGAGCTCCTACGAGCAGTACTTC. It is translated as CASSQTSESSYEQYF. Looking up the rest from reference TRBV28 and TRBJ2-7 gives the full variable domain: DVKVTQSSRYLVKRTGEKVFLECVQDMDHENMFWYRQDPGLGLRLIYFSYDVKMKEKGDIPEGYSVSREKKERFSLILESASTNQTSMYLCASSQTSESSYEQYFGPGTRLTVT.

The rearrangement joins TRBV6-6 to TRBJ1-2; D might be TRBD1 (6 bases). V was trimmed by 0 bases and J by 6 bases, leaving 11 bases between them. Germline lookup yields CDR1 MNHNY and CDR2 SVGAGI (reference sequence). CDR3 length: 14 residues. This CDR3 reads CASSYSNRDDGYTF. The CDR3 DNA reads TGTGCCAGCAGTTACTCGAACAGGGATGATGGCTACACCTTC.

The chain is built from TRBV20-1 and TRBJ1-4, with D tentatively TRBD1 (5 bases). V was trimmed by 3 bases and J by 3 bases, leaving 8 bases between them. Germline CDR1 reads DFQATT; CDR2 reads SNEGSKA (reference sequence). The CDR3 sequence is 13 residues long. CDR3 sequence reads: CSASAGANEKLFF. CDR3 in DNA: TGCAGTGCTAGTGCGGGGGCTAATGAAAAACTGTTTTTT.

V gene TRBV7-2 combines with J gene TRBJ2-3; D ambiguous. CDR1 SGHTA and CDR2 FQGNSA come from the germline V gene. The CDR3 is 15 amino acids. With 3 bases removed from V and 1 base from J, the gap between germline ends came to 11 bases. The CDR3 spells CASSFLRQGTDTQYF. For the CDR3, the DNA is TGTGCCAGCAGCTTTCTGCGGCAGGGCACAGATACGCAGTATTTT. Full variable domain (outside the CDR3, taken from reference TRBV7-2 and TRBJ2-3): GAGVSQSPSNKVTEKGKDVELRCDPISGHTALYWYRQSLGQGLEFLIYFQGNSAPDKSGLPSDRFSAERTGGSVSTLTIQRTQQEDSAVYLCASSFLRQGTDTQYFGPGTRLTVL.

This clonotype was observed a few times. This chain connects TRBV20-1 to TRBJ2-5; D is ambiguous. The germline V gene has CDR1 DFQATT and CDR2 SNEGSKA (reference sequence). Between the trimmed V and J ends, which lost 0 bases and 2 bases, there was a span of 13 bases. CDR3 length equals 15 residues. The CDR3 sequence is CSARDLLLPQETQYF. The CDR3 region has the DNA TGCAGTGCTAGAGATCTTTTACTCCCACAAGAGACCCAGTACTTC.

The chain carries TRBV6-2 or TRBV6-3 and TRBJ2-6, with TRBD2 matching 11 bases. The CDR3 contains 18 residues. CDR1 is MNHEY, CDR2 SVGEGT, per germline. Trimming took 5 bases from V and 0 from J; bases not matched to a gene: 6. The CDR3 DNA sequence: TGTGCCAGCAGTCCCCCGGGACTAGCGGACTCTGGGGCCAACGTCCTGACTTTC. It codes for CASSPPGLADSGANVLTF.

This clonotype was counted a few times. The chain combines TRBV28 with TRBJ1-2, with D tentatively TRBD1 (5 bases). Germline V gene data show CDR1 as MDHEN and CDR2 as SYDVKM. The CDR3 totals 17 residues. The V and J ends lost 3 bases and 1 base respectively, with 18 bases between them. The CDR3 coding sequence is TGTGCCAGCAGTTTCTTAGGCGAAGCCAGGGATAACTATGGCTACACCTTC. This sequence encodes CASSFLGEARDNYGYTF.

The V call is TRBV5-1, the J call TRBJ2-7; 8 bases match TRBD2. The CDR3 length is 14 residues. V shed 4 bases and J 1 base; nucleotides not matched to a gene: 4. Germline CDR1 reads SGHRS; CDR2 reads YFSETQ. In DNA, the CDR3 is TGCGCCAGCAGCCCGATAGCGGGGTCCTACGAGCAGTACTTC. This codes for CASSPIAGSYEQYF.

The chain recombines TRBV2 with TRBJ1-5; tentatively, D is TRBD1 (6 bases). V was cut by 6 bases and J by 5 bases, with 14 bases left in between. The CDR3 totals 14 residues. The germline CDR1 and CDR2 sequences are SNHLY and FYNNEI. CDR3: CASSRDTGYQPQHF. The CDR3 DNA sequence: TGTGCCAGCAGCCGGGACACCGGATATCAGCCCCAGCATTTT.